A single sample is the source of the 18 T cell receptor beta chains below, sequenced in a study of shared clonotypes between healthy human individuals. Measured with immunoSEQ multiplex PCR; TCRdb has only the in-frame clones, and not every one. The sample includes around 700,000 clones, more than 70% of them seen just once. The sequenced sample consisted of memory CD4+ T cells sorted from blood. Subset reported: CD45RA-negative fraction. All receptors derive from a woman aged 25-40 years in good health.

With respect to this clone: The germline gene is not matched at one end of the junction; a read error may be the cause. The chain uses TRBV14 and TRBJ2-4; D may match TRBD1 or TRBD2 (5 bases each). There are 16 residues in the CDR3. Germline assignment: CDR1 SGHDN and CDR2 FVKESK. Here the CDR3 reads CASSKEAGTGKNIQYF. The CDR3 DNA follows: TGTGCCAGCAGCAAAGAGGCCGGGACGGGGAAAAACATTCAGTACTTC.

The chain combines TRBV19 with TRBJ2-5, with TRBD2 matching over 7 bases. This CDR3 contains 14 residues. V was pared by 3 bases and J by 5 bases, with 6 bases of the junction left unmatched. Germline CDR1 reads LNHDA; CDR2 reads SQIVND (reference sequence). Here the CDR3 reads CASSIGEGLETQYF. CDR3 in DNA: TGTGCCAGTAGTATTGGGGAGGGTTTGGAGACCCAGTACTTC.

This rearrangement joins TRBV19 to TRBJ2-7; TRBD2 matches 11 bases. Germline V lookup: CDR1 LNHDA, CDR2 SQIVND (reference sequence). This CDR3 contains 16 residues. The junction had 14 bases not matched to a gene; V was cut back by 5 bases and J by 8 bases. Written as DNA, the CDR3 is TGTGCCAGTAGTTCCCTAGCGGGAGGCCTAACGGCGAAGCAGTACTTC. Translated, it gives CASSSLAGGLTAKQYF.

The V and J genes are TRBV27 and TRBJ2-2, with a weak D call TRBD2 (6 bases). This CDR3 comprises 13 residues. Germline V gene lookup returns CDR1 MNHEY and CDR2 SMNVEV (reference sequence). V gave up 3 bases and J gave up 7 bases, with 9 bases separating them. The CDR3 nucleotides read TGTGCCAGCAGTTTTTGGCGGGGCGGGGAGCTGTTTTTT. Protein product: CASSFWRGGELFF.

Here the CDR3 reads CASSSRTSGRDEQYF. CDR3 sequence (DNA): TGTGCCAGTAGTAGCCGGACTAGCGGGAGGGACGAGCAGTACTTC. The chain is built from TRBV19 and TRBJ2-7; 15 positions match TRBD2. Germline V gene lookup returns CDR1 LNHDA and CDR2 SQIVND (reference sequence). This CDR3 region has 15 residues. The V and J ends lost 4 bases and 5 bases, in that order; junction bases with no gene match: 3.

The chain uses TRBV19 and TRBJ2-5, with a possible D match to TRBD1 (5 bases). The CDR3 spans 14 residues. V was pared by 2 bases and J by 5 bases, with 12 bases between. Germline V CDR1 and CDR2: LNHDA, SQIVND (reference sequence). The CDR3 sequence is CASSIYPPGETQYF. In DNA, the CDR3 is TGTGCCAGTAGTATATATCCCCCAGGGGAGACCCAGTACTTC.

Details on this clone: The sample has other DNA sequences that encode this CDR3 too. The V call is TRBV18, the J call TRBJ2-7, with D unresolved. Germline values: CDR1 KGHSH, CDR2 LQKENI. This CDR3 contains 12 residues. Trimming shortened V by 2 bases and J by 2 bases, and 4 bases separated the two germline ends. The DNA of the CDR3 is TGTGCCAGCTCACCAGATCCCTACGAGCAGTACTTC. Amino acid sequence: CASSPDPYEQYF. The full variable domain, its missing parts supplied by reference TRBV18 and TRBJ2-7, is NAGVMQNPRHLVRRRGQEARLRCSPMKGHSHVYWYRQLPEEGLKFMVYLQKENIIDESGMPKERFSAEFPKEGPSILRIQQVVRGDSAAYFCASSPDPYEQYFGPGTRLTVT.

The chain links TRBV2 to TRBJ2-7; 8 nucleotides agree with TRBD2. Germline V gene lookup returns CDR1 SNHLY and CDR2 FYNNEI. V was pared by 6 bases and J by 2 bases, with 6 bases of the junction left unmatched. The length of the CDR3 is 14 residues. CDR3 DNA sequence: TGTGCCAGCAGGCGACTAGCGACGACCTACGAGCAGTACTTC. This codes for CASRRLATTYEQYF.

V usage is TRBV28 and J usage is TRBJ1-2; TRBD1 agrees at 9 bases. Trimming took 9 bases from V and 4 from J; bases not matched to a gene: 6. CDR3 length: 13 amino acids. The germline gives CDR1 MDHEN, CDR2 SYDVKM. The CDR3 DNA reads as TGTGCCAGTAACACAGGGGGCGGCTATGGCTACACCTTC. Amino acid sequence: CASNTGGGYGYTF.

The chain employs TRBV4-1 and TRBJ1-2, with TRBD1 identical over 7 bases. Trimming removed 0 bases from V and 2 bases from J; junction bases left unmatched: 9. The CDR3 covers 17 residues. Germline-derived CDR1 and CDR2 are MGHRA and YSYEKL. The DNA for the CDR3 is TGCGCCAGCAGCCAAGACTCTACAGACAGGGCGAACTATGGCTACACCTTC. Residues: CASSQDSTDRANYGYTF.

This CDR3 reads CASSISFLRGLGQPQHF. As DNA, the CDR3 is TGTGCCAGTAGTATTAGCTTTTTGCGGGGCTTGGGTCAGCCCCAGCATTTT. The chain carries TRBV19 and TRBJ1-5; a weak D match, TRBD1 (5 bases). Per the germline V gene, CDR1 is LNHDA and CDR2 is SQIVND (reference sequence). This CDR3 is 17 amino acids long. V lost 3 bases, J lost 6 bases, and 21 bases lay in between.

A word on this clone: It may be a read error: a sequence one base away is much more abundant. The chain has TRBV4-1 and TRBJ2-7; 13 bases are a match to TRBD2. The CDR3 is 18 residues long. V lost 0 bases to trimming and J lost 5 bases; unmatched junction nucleotides: 10. CDR1 MGHRA and CDR2 YSYEKL come from the germline V gene. The CDR3 reads CASSQEGRLAGGQDEQYF. For the CDR3, the DNA is TGCGCCAGCAGCCAAGAGGGTCGACTAGCGGGAGGTCAGGACGAGCAGTACTTC.

The chain has TRBV28 and TRBJ2-5; 7 bases are a match to TRBD2. Looked up from germline, CDR1 is MDHEN and CDR2 is SYDVKM. V lost 6 bases and J lost 5; bases outside the gene matches: 3. There are 12 residues in the CDR3. CDR3 region: CASRRGGETQYF. In DNA, the CDR3 is TGTGCCAGCAGGCGGGGAGGGGAGACCCAGTACTTC.

This clone was counted only a few times. This is likely an artifact of a read error, given a far larger clone one base away. Other nucleotide sequences from this sample produce the same CDR3. The rearrangement uses TRBV15 and TRBJ1-4; maybe TRBD1 (5 bases). V dropped 1 base and J dropped 4 bases, with 7 bases sitting between them. The CDR3 sequence is 14 residues long. Germline values: CDR1 LNHNV, CDR2 YYDKDF (reference sequence). The CDR3 DNA is TGTGCCACCAGCAGAGGCCAGGGTAATGAAAAACTGTTTTTT. The encoded protein is CATSRGQGNEKLFF.

V gene TRBV14 combines with J gene TRBJ2-3; D gene unclear. The CDR3 has 13 residues. Germline CDR1 reads SGHDN; CDR2 reads FVKESK. The V gene lost 5 bases and the J gene lost 4 bases, with 10 bases spanning the gap. The CDR3 DNA sequence: TGTGCCAGCAGCGCGCTTCGAGCAGATACGCAGTATTTT. Amino acids: CASSALRADTQYF.

The V call is TRBV5-4, the J call TRBJ2-3; 8 positions match TRBD1. The CDR3 spans 15 residues. V trimming: 3 bases; J trimming: 7 bases; junction bases outside the gene matches: 10. The V gene's germline CDR1 is SGHNT and CDR2 YYREEE (reference sequence). The CDR3, as DNA: TGTGCCAGCAGCTCCCGACAGGGGTCCTCGCATACGCAGTATTTT. Protein product: CASSSRQGSSHTQYF.

The chain uses TRBV19 and TRBJ2-1, with D maybe TRBD2 (6 bases). Germline V CDR1 and CDR2: LNHDA, SQIVND (reference sequence). The CDR3 loop spans 15 amino acids. The ends were cut back, 3 bases at V and 6 bases at J, with 15 bases in the middle. The CDR3 loop is CASSMTSISVNEQFF. Here the CDR3 DNA reads TGTGCCAGTAGTATGACTAGTATTAGCGTCAATGAGCAGTTCTTC.

V gene TRBV7-2 combines with J gene TRBJ2-4, with TRBD2 as a possible D gene (5 bases). The CDR3 is made up of 16 amino acids. The germline gives CDR1 SGHTA, CDR2 FQGNSA. V lost 2 bases, J lost 0 bases, and 11 bases lay in between. DNA for the CDR3: TGTGCCAGCAGCTTACCGGGAAAATTAGCCAAAAACATTCAGTACTTC. Amino acids: CASSLPGKLAKNIQYF.